This passage covers 21 T cell receptor beta chains from one sample sequenced in a study of cytotoxic CD8 clonotypes in ibrutinib-treated CLL. TCRdb keeps only in-frame clones here, not all; method: immunoSEQ multiplex PCR. The table has approximately 210,000 clones, over 60% seen once. The material sequenced was PBMCs, taken after 24 months of ibrutinib treatment. All receptors come from a human donor with chronic lymphocytic leukemia.

V and J are TRBV27 and TRBJ2-6; 10 bases are a match to TRBD1. CDR3 size: 18 residues. CDR1 and CDR2 from the germline V gene are MNHEY and SMNVEV (reference sequence). Trimming at V came to 4 bases and at J to 3 bases, leaving 9 bases not matched to a gene. CDR3 sequence (DNA): TGTGCCAGCAGTTACCTGACAGGGGGCGCGGGTGGGGCCAACGTCCTGACTTTC. This translates into CASSYLTGGAGGANVLTF.

CDR3 protein: CASSPGAAGGPNTGELFF. In nucleotides, the CDR3 is TGTGCCAGCAGCCCCGGAGCAGCGGGAGGGCCGAACACCGGGGAGCTGTTTTTT. The chain is built from TRBV4-2 and TRBJ2-2; 10 bases align to TRBD2. Per germline, CDR1 LGHNA and CDR2 YNFKEQ. The ends lost 4 bases at V and 0 bases at J; junction bases unmatched: 8. The CDR3 sequence is 18 residues long.

This clone has just one count. This chain links TRBV27 with TRBJ2-7; D may be TRBD1 or TRBD2 (5 bases each). V was pared by 5 bases and J by 7 bases, with 15 bases between. The CDR3 loop spans 13 amino acids. The germline CDR1 and CDR2 sequences are MNHEY and SMNVEV (reference sequence). Here the CDR3 reads CASSSTRGQEQYF. The DNA of the CDR3 is TGTGCCAGCAGTAGTACTCGGGGCCAAGAGCAGTACTTC.

This clone appeared once. The V and J genes are TRBV5-1 and TRBJ2-5, with a possible D match to TRBD1 (6 bases). Per the germline V gene, CDR1 is SGHRS and CDR2 is YFSETQ. The ends were cut back, 6 bases at V and 1 base at J, with 13 bases in the middle. The CDR3 spans 14 residues. Here the CDR3 reads CASTLSGAQETQYF. The CDR3 nucleotides read TGCGCCAGCACGTTGTCAGGGGCCCAAGAGACCCAGTACTTC.

In this sample, this clone turned up a few times. The gene calls are TRBV19 and TRBJ2-1; D may be TRBD1 (5 bases). V lost 4 bases and J 0 bases, leaving 13 bases between the germline ends. From germline, CDR1 is LNHDA and CDR2 SQIVND (reference sequence). The CDR3 is 16 amino acids. The CDR3 DNA reads as TGTGCCAGTAGTACTCAACGACAGTACTCCTACAATGAGCAGTTCTTC. Translation gives CASSTQRQYSYNEQFF.

This chain connects TRBV9 to TRBJ1-2; TRBD1 might be the D (6 bases). There are 16 residues in the CDR3. Trimming pared 0 bases from V and 1 base from J, leaving 13 bases between. Per germline, CDR1 SGDLS and CDR2 YYNGEE. CDR3 protein: CASSVVQGRDNYGYTF. The DNA of the CDR3 is TGTGCCAGCAGCGTAGTACAGGGAAGAGATAACTATGGCTACACCTTC.

The rearrangement joins TRBV7-9 to TRBJ2-3; TRBD2 matches at 9 bases. CDR1 and CDR2 (germline): SEHNR, FQNEAQ (reference sequence). The CDR3 runs 17 residues. The V gene end was trimmed by 9 bases and the J gene end by 1 base; junction bases not matched to a gene: 14. CDR3 DNA: TGTGCCAGTCGGGAAACGATTAGCGGGAGACGCACAGATACGCAGTATTTT. This sequence encodes CASRETISGRRTDTQYF.

CDR3 DNA sequence: TGTGCCAGCTCGGCGCTTTACACAGATACGCAGTATTTT. Translation: CASSALYTDTQYF. The rearrangement joins TRBV18 to TRBJ2-3; D is unresolved. The CDR3 spans 13 residues. Trimming took 6 bases from V and 2 from J, leaving 9 bases between them. Germline CDR1 reads KGHSH; CDR2 reads LQKENI.

This clone was picked up one time. V and J are TRBV20-1 and TRBJ1-4; no definite D call. Germline CDR1 reads DFQATT; CDR2 reads SNEGSKA (reference sequence). V was cut by 6 bases and J by 0 bases, with 2 bases left in between. This CDR3 has 11 residues. This chain's CDR3 is CSASTNEKLFF. CDR3 DNA: TGCAGTGCATCAACTAATGAAAAACTGTTTTTT.

The V and J genes are TRBV9 and TRBJ1-5; TRBD1 aligns across 9 bases. The CDR3 contains 14 residues. V lost 2 bases to trimming and J lost 4 bases; unmatched junction nucleotides: 1. Looked up from germline, CDR1 is SGDLS and CDR2 is YYNGEE. The CDR3 is CASSVGTGNQPQHF. In DNA form, the CDR3 reads TGTGCCAGCAGCGTGGGGACAGGGAATCAGCCCCAGCATTTT.

This sequence joins TRBV15 and TRBJ2-7, with 8 bases fitting TRBD1. Unmatched junction bases numbered 14, after V lost 0 bases and J lost 4 bases. The CDR3 loop spans 18 amino acids. Germline CDR1 and CDR2: LNHNV and YYDKDF (reference sequence). CDR3 in DNA: TGTGCCACCAGCAGAGATGATGTCTTGGACAGGGAAAGTTACGAGCAGTACTTC. Translated, it gives CATSRDDVLDRESYEQYF.

The J gene is TRBJ1-2, the V gene TRBV6-1; TRBD1 agrees at 8 bases. This CDR3 has 12 amino acids. The junction had 7 bases not matched to a gene; V was cut back by 6 bases and J by 10 bases. The V gene's germline CDR1 is MNHNS and CDR2 SASEGT. CDR3 region: CASRTGQGVYTF. In DNA, the CDR3 is TGTGCCAGCAGGACCGGACAGGGCGTCTACACCTTC.

This clone was detected only a few times. The chain carries TRBV18 and TRBJ2-3; a weak D match, TRBD1 (5 bases). The germline gives CDR1 KGHSH, CDR2 LQKENI. Between the trimmed V and J ends, which lost 4 bases and 2 bases, there was a span of 10 bases. The CDR3 has 14 residues. The CDR3 coding sequence is TGTGCCAGCTCACGACAGACGGACACAGATACGCAGTATTTT. This sequence encodes CASSRQTDTDTQYF.

This chain links TRBV13 with TRBJ2-3, with D hard to call. The V gene lost 5 bases and the J gene lost 2 bases, with 14 bases spanning the gap. CDR1 PRHDT and CDR2 FYEKMQ come from the germline V gene (reference sequence). The CDR3 runs 15 residues. The CDR3 spells CASSGLGGFTDTQYF. The CDR3 region has the DNA TGTGCCAGCAGCGGCCTTGGCGGTTTCACAGATACGCAGTATTTT.

The chain joins TRBV30 to TRBJ1-2; D possibly corresponds to TRBD1 (5 bases). The ends were cut back, 8 bases at V and 3 bases at J, with 16 bases in the middle. Germline V CDR1 and CDR2: GTSNPN, SVGIG (reference sequence). The CDR3 is 13 amino acids. The CDR3 DNA follows: TGTGCCGGCGGAACCCCGGGGGACTATGGCTACACCTTC. It encodes CAGGTPGDYGYTF.

This chain links TRBV6-1 with TRBJ2-1, with D possibly being TRBD1 or TRBD2 (6 bases each). The germline V gene encodes CDR1 MNHNS and CDR2 SASEGT. Trimming took 7 bases from V and 4 from J, leaving 14 bases between them. CDR3 length: 14 amino acids. The CDR3 spells CASTLRGTYNEQFF. The CDR3 DNA reads TGTGCCAGCACCTTAAGGGGGACTTACAATGAGCAGTTCTTC.

The V and J genes are TRBV4-2 and TRBJ2-1; TRBD2 might be the D (5 bases). Between the trimmed V and J ends, which lost 4 bases and 9 bases, there was a span of 19 bases. The germline gives CDR1 LGHNA, CDR2 YNFKEQ. The CDR3 runs 15 residues. CDR3 nucleotide sequence: TGTGCCAGCAGCCGGGGAGACCAGAGGTGGGGTGAGCAGTTCTTC. It codes for CASSRGDQRWGEQFF.

This chain links TRBV5-1 with TRBJ2-7; 9 bases fit TRBD2. The CDR3 is 15 amino acids. Losses at the gene ends were 3 bases for V and 4 bases for J; bases not matched to a gene: 8. Germline V gene data show CDR1 as SGHRS and CDR2 as YFSETQ. In nucleotides, the CDR3 is TGCGCCAGCAGCTCCTTAGCGGGAGTAGTGTACGAGCAGTACTTC. Amino acids: CASSSLAGVVYEQYF.

This clone was observed a few times. The chain uses TRBV10-3 and TRBJ2-1; 10 bases match TRBD2. The CDR3 runs to 17 residues. The germline V gene has CDR1 ENHRY and CDR2 SYGVKD. Losses at the gene ends were 1 base for V and 3 bases for J; bases not matched to a gene: 6. DNA for the CDR3: TGTGCCATCAGTGAGTGGAGTAGCGGGAGGCACTACAATGAGCAGTTCTTC. Translation gives CAISEWSSGRHYNEQFF.

This clone has more than one count but fewer than ten. The chain uses TRBV6-6 and TRBJ2-1; D remains ambiguous. CDR1 and CDR2 from the germline V gene are MNHNY and SVGAGI (reference sequence). V was cut by 6 bases and J by 0 bases, with 12 bases left in between. The CDR3 is 15 amino acids. CDR3 in DNA: TGTGCCAGCAGCCTCAATCGGCTCTCCTACAATGAGCAGTTCTTC. Residues: CASSLNRLSYNEQFF.

This rearrangement joins TRBV9 to TRBJ2-5; D uncertain. The CDR3 is 15 residues long. CDR1 SGDLS and CDR2 YYNGEE come from the germline V gene. V lost 0 bases, J lost 0 bases, and 9 bases lay in between. In DNA form, the CDR3 reads TGTGCCAGCAGCGTAGAAGCCGGGTACCAAGAGACCCAGTACTTC. Its protein is CASSVEAGYQETQYF. Variable domain in full (rest from reference TRBV9 and TRBJ2-5): DSGVTQTPKHLITATGQRVTLRCSPRSGDLSVYWYQQSLDQGLQFLIQYYNGEERAKGNILERFSAQQFPDLHSELNLSSLELGDSALYFCASSVEAGYQETQYFGPGTRLLVL.